This TCR beta chain was obtained from a study of cytomegalovirus exposure and HLA in healthy donors. On this clone itself: What it binds is not known.

Whole-study results and caveats: Sequencing probably produced one cluster of sequence variants that were highly shared.

Primers for the PCR totalled 60 Vbeta and 13 Jbeta. Data came from immunoSEQ multiplex PCR; TCRdb stores just in-frame clones and leaves some out. The table shows 92,000 or so clones, with around three fifths occurring only once. This CDR3 has 16 residues. Germline values: CDR1 KGHSH, CDR2 LQKENI. V shed 6 bases and J 4 bases; nucleotides not matched to a gene: 12. The gene calls are TRBV18 and TRBJ1-5; TRBD1 matches 7 bases. The specimen sequenced was PBMCs. The sequence was obtained from a woman aged 45-59 years in good health and CMV-seropositive. The CDR3 sequence is CASSHGGTEPNQPQHF. CDR3 nucleotide sequence: TGTGCCAGCTCCCATGGGGGGACAGAACCGAATCAGCCCCAGCATTTT.